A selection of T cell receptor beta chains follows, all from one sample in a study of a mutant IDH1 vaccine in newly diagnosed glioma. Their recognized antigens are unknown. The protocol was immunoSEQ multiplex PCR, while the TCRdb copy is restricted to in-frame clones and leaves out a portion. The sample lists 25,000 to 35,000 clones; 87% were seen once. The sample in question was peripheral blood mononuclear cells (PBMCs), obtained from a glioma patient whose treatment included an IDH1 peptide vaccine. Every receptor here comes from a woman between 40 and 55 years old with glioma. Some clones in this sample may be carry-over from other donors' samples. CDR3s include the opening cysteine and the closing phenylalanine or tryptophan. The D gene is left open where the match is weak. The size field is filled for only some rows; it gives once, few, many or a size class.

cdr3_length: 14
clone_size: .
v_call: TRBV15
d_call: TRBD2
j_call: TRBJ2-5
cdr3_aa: CATAAGSGKETQYF
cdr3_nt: TGTGCCACCGCTGCCGGCAGCGGGAAAGAGACCCAGTACTTC

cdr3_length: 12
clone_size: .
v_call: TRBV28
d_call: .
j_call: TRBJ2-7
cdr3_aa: CASSQLREGQYF
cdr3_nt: TGTGCCAGCAGTCAACTCAGGGAAGGGCAGTACTTC

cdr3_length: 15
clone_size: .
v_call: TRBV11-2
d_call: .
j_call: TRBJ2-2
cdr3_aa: CASSSRPVNTGELFF
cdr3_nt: TGTGCCAGCAGCTCCCGTCCCGTGAACACCGGGGAGCTGTTTTTT

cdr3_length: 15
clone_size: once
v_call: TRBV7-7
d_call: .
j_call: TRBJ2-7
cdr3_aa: CASSLAADPGYEQYF
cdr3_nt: TGTGCTAGCAGCTTAGCGGCAGACCCAGGCTACGAGCAGTACTTC

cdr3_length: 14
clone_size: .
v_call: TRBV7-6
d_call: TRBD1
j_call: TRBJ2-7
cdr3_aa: CASSPGTDPYEQYF
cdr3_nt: TGTGCCAGCAGCCCCGGGACAGATCCCTACGAGCAGTACTTC

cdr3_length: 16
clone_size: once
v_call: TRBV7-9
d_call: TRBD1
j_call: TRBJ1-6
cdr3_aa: CASSLDWDRYNSPLHF
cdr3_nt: TGTGCCAGCAGCTTAGACTGGGACAGGTATAATTCACCCCTCCACTTT

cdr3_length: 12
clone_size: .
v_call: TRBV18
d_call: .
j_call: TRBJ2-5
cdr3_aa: CASSPGRETQYF
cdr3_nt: TGTGCCAGCTCACCAGGGCGAGAGACCCAGTACTTC

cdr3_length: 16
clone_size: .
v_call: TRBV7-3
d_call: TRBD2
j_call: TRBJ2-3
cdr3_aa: CASSTNGRGGSDTQYF
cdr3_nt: TGTGCCAGCAGCACAAACGGGCGGGGGGGCTCAGATACGCAGTATTTT

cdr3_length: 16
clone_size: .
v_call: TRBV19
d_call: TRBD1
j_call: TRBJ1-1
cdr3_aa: CASTEAGQGGLPEAFF
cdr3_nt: TGTGCCAGTACCGAAGCCGGACAGGGGGGCCTTCCTGAAGCTTTCTTT

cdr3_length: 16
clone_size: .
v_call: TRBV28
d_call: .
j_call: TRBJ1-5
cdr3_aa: CASSHTTAGDGQPQHF
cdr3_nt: TGTGCCAGCAGTCATACTACCGCAGGGGATGGGCAGCCCCAGCATTTT